The 31 T cell receptor beta chains below all came from one sample that was sequenced in a study of T cell changes during pregnancy in multiple sclerosis. TCRdb keeps only in-frame clones here, not all; method: immunoSEQ multiplex PCR. The sample carries tens of thousands of clones, about nine tenths recorded once. This specimen was CD4+ T cells from peripheral blood mononuclear cells, taken in the second trimester of pregnancy. The source of these receptors is a female donor with multiple sclerosis, enrolled in a pregnancy study.

J is TRBJ2-5 and V is TRBV2; 10 bases line up with TRBD2. V shed 6 bases, J shed 5 bases, and the junction held 9 bases outside the gene matches. Germline V gives CDR1 SNHLY, CDR2 FYNNEI. The CDR3 has 15 amino acids. The CDR3 loop reads CASRPAGGPGETQYF. CDR3 coding DNA: TGTGCCAGCAGGCCAGCGGGAGGGCCGGGGGAGACCCAGTACTTC.

This chain uses TRBV7-2 with TRBJ2-7; possibly TRBD1 for D (5 bases). In germline, CDR1 is SGHTA, CDR2 FQGNSA. The CDR3 length is 14 residues. Trimming stripped 0 bases from V and 6 bases from J, with 12 bases between. The CDR3 sequence: CASSLAARVSEQYF. CDR3 sequence (DNA): TGTGCCAGCAGCTTAGCGGCCAGGGTGTCCGAGCAGTACTTC.

This chain connects TRBV2 to TRBJ2-1, with a possible D match to TRBD2 (6 bases). From germline, CDR1 is SNHLY and CDR2 FYNNEI. V shed 8 bases and J shed 10 bases, with 15 bases lying between them. The CDR3 contains 12 residues. CDR3 sequence (DNA): TGTGCCAGCTCAAAGGAGCGGGTAGAGCAGTTCTTC. Amino acid sequence: CASSKERVEQFF.

The rearrangement links TRBV5-1 to TRBJ2-5, with a weak D call TRBD2 (7 bases). Deletions cut 4 bases from V and 5 bases from J, with 21 bases between. The CDR3 totals 16 residues. Germline CDR1 and CDR2: SGHRS and YFSETQ. The CDR3 nucleotides are TGCGCCAGCAGCAGGGGGGGGACGGATGTTCGGGAGACCCAGTACTTC. It translates to CASSRGGTDVRETQYF.

The chain has TRBV28 and TRBJ2-7; D gene unclear. The germline V and J ends were trimmed by 6 bases and 3 bases, with 15 bases remaining between them. Germline values: CDR1 MDHEN, CDR2 SYDVKM. This CDR3 spans 14 amino acids. CDR3 residues: CASRNQRPYYEQYF. In DNA form, the CDR3 reads TGTGCCAGCAGGAACCAGAGGCCGTACTACGAGCAGTACTTC. Using reference TRBV28 and TRBJ2-7 for the parts outside the CDR3, the full variable domain is DVKVTQSSRYLVKRTGEKVFLECVQDMDHENMFWYRQDPGLGLRLIYFSYDVKMKEKGDIPEGYSVSREKKERFSLILESASTNQTSMYLCASRNQRPYYEQYFGPGTRLTVT.

This chain joins TRBV28 and TRBJ2-5; tentatively, D is TRBD1 (6 bases). CDR1 is MDHEN, CDR2 SYDVKM, per germline. The CDR3 sequence is 16 residues long. V was clipped by 3 bases and J by 3 bases, with 17 bases between them. The CDR3 is CASSLVGRTDKETQYF. The CDR3 DNA reads as TGTGCCAGCAGTTTGGTAGGTCGGACAGATAAAGAGACCCAGTACTTC.

The chain links TRBV18 to TRBJ2-5, with 11 bases aligning to TRBD2. The CDR3 is made up of 16 amino acids. Germline V gene data show CDR1 as KGHSH and CDR2 as LQKENI. Unmatched junction bases numbered 6, after V lost 1 base and J lost 5 bases. The CDR3 nucleotides read TGTGCCAGCTCACCACTACTAGCGGGAGTCGGGGAGACCCAGTACTTC. It is translated as CASSPLLAGVGETQYF.

The rearrangement uses TRBV6-6 and TRBJ2-3; D gene unclear. Germline V gives CDR1 MNHNY, CDR2 SVGAGI (reference sequence). V lost 0 bases and J lost 9, with 10 bases in between. The CDR3 has 13 amino acids. CDR3: CASSYSIGVTQYF. CDR3 DNA sequence: TGTGCCAGCAGTTACTCGATAGGAGTGACGCAGTATTTT.

V usage is TRBV27 and J usage is TRBJ1-5; D remains unclear. V was shortened by 3 bases and J by 7 bases, with 10 bases between the two germline ends. CDR3 length: 13 amino acids. CDR1 and CDR2 from the germline V gene are MNHEY and SMNVEV (reference sequence). The CDR3 protein is CASSFSGVQPQHF. The DNA of the CDR3 is TGTGCCAGCAGTTTTAGTGGTGTCCAGCCCCAGCATTTT.

The chain joins TRBV5-1 to TRBJ1-2, with no clear D. The CDR3 contains 14 residues. Germline V gene lookup returns CDR1 SGHRS and CDR2 YFSETQ. Trimming removed 0 bases from V and 2 bases from J, with 8 bases in between. For the CDR3, the DNA is TGCGCCAGCAGCTTGGTTTCGGTAAACTATGGCTACACCTTC. This codes for CASSLVSVNYGYTF.

The chain combines TRBV2 with TRBJ1-1, with D possibly matching TRBD1 (5 bases). V lost 7 bases and J lost 1, with 10 bases in between. The CDR3 runs to 13 residues. Germline V gene data show CDR1 as SNHLY and CDR2 as FYNNEI. CDR3 in amino acids: CASTTDKNTEAFF. The CDR3 DNA reads as TGTGCCAGCACGACAGACAAGAACACTGAAGCTTTCTTT. The variable domain in full, completed from reference TRBV2 and TRBJ1-1, reads EPEVTQTPSHQVTQMGQEVILRCVPISNHLYFYWYRQILGQKVEFLVSFYNNEISEKSEIFDDQFSVERPDGSNFTLKIRSTKLEDSAMYFCASTTDKNTEAFFGQGTRLTVV.

This sequence joins TRBV10-3 and TRBJ2-5; TRBD2 might be the D (5 bases). V lost 0 bases and J 2 bases, leaving 10 bases between the germline ends. Per germline, CDR1 ENHRY and CDR2 SYGVKD. The CDR3 runs to 15 residues. In DNA, the CDR3 is TGTGCCATCAGTGAGTCTGACACTAGTCAAGAGACCCAGTACTTC. Translation gives CAISESDTSQETQYF.

This chain uses TRBV28 with TRBJ1-2, with 8 positions matching TRBD1. CDR1 and CDR2 (germline): MDHEN, SYDVKM. The CDR3 is 15 residues long. V gave up 1 base and J gave up 8 bases; unmatched junction bases: 9. The CDR3: CASSLSDRALGGYTF. DNA for the CDR3: TGTGCCAGCAGTTTATCGGACAGGGCTCTGGGGGGCTACACCTTC.

V is TRBV10-3 and J is TRBJ2-5; tentative D call: TRBD1 (6 bases). The CDR3 is made up of 13 amino acids. In germline, CDR1 is ENHRY, CDR2 SYGVKD. With 2 bases removed from V and 5 bases from J, the gap between germline ends came to 9 bases. The CDR3 is CAISEGQSETQYF. CDR3 DNA: TGTGCCATCAGTGAGGGACAGTCGGAGACCCAGTACTTC.

Written as DNA, the CDR3 is TGCAGTGACCGAGTGGGCCAGACCCAGTACTTC. As protein: CSDRVGQTQYF. The chain links TRBV29-1 to TRBJ2-5; D is unclear. The CDR3 covers 11 residues. Per germline, CDR1 SQVTM and CDR2 ANQGSEA.

The chain employs TRBV11-2 and TRBJ2-7, with 10 positions matching TRBD1. Germline V gives CDR1 SGHAT, CDR2 FQNNGV. With 6 bases clipped from V and 5 bases from J, the junction kept 7 bases outside the gene matches. The CDR3 covers 14 residues. CDR3 in DNA: TGTGCCAGCAGGCGGACAGGGGGGGTCCACGAGCAGTACTTC. This codes for CASRRTGGVHEQYF.

Only one count was recorded for this clone. The CDR3 nucleotides are TGTGCCAGCAGTTTGCGACAGACAGGAGGCTACACCTTC. Translation: CASSLRQTGGYTF. The V and J genes are TRBV28 and TRBJ1-2; a weak D match, TRBD1 (6 bases). Germline CDR1 and CDR2: MDHEN and SYDVKM. Trimming pared 3 bases from V and 8 bases from J, leaving 13 bases between. This CDR3 contains 13 residues.

V is TRBV19 and J is TRBJ2-5; possibly TRBD1 for D (6 bases). The V gene's germline CDR1 is LNHDA and CDR2 SQIVND (reference sequence). This CDR3 has 14 amino acids. With 5 bases removed from V and 4 bases from J, the gap between germline ends came to 14 bases. CDR3 DNA sequence: TGTGCCAGTAGTGTAGGCCAGGGGATAGAGACCCAGTACTTC. The encoded protein is CASSVGQGIETQYF.

This chain joins TRBV10-3 and TRBJ2-7, with D uncertain. The V end lost 3 bases, the J end lost 3 bases, and 6 bases lay between the germline ends. The germline CDR1 and CDR2 sequences are ENHRY and SYGVKD. The CDR3 contains 12 residues. CDR3 bases: TGTGCCATCAGTGACCTAGGCTACGAGCAGTACTTC. Amino acid sequence: CAISDLGYEQYF.

The genes are TRBV11-3 and TRBJ1-3; tentative D call: TRBD1 (5 bases). Germline V gene sequence: CDR1 SGHNT, CDR2 YENEEA. The CDR3 loop spans 14 amino acids. Trimming removed 5 bases at V and 1 base at J, with 9 bases between. The CDR3 region has the DNA TGTGCCAGCAGCGCCGGGGGATCTGGAAACACCATATATTTT. Residues: CASSAGGSGNTIYF.

Comments on this clone: The limits of the CDR3 on the DNA are not certain, so only TCRdb's listed CDR3 is given. V and J are TRBV11-3 and TRBJ1-2. Germline V gene sequence: CDR1 SGHNT, CDR2 YENEEA. The CDR3 region is 19 residues in length, termini included. The chain's CDR3 is CASSLTLRFGKGDRNGYTF.

The chain has TRBV19 and TRBJ1-2, with TRBD1 matching 8 bases. V lost 6 bases to trimming and J lost 4 bases; unmatched junction nucleotides: 7. From germline, CDR1 is LNHDA and CDR2 SQIVND (reference sequence). The CDR3 has 14 amino acids. CDR3 DNA sequence: TGTGCCAGTAGAGGACAGGGCTGGAGCTATGGCTACACCTTC. Protein: CASRGQGWSYGYTF.

J is TRBJ2-1 and V is TRBV27; 13 nucleotides line up with TRBD2. Germline V gene lookup returns CDR1 MNHEY and CDR2 SMNVEV (reference sequence). The ends lost 5 bases at V and 5 bases at J; junction bases unmatched: 6. The CDR3 totals 16 residues. In DNA, the CDR3 is TGTGCCAGCAGTACCCGACTAGCGGGGGGAAACAATGAGCAGTTCTTC. Protein product: CASSTRLAGGNNEQFF.

V is TRBV19 and J is TRBJ1-1, with 8 nucleotides matching TRBD1. The CDR3 has 16 residues. CDR1 and CDR2 from the germline V gene are LNHDA and SQIVND (reference sequence). J lost 4 bases, V lost 0 bases, and 7 bases had no gene match. CDR3 in DNA: TGTGCCAGTAGTATAGAACCGACAGGGGTAGGCACTGAAGCTTTCTTT. Translation gives CASSIEPTGVGTEAFF.

This chain connects TRBV6-1 to TRBJ1-5, with TRBD1 matching over 7 bases. CDR1 and CDR2 (germline): MNHNS, SASEGT. This CDR3 comprises 14 residues. The V gene end was trimmed by 3 bases and the J gene end by 3 bases; junction bases not matched to a gene: 2. The CDR3 here is CASSEGTANQPQHF. The CDR3 DNA reads as TGTGCCAGCAGTGAGGGGACAGCCAATCAGCCCCAGCATTTT.

The J gene is TRBJ1-5, the V gene TRBV19, with D possibly TRBD1 on 5 matching bases. Looked up from germline, CDR1 is LNHDA and CDR2 is SQIVND (reference sequence). V lost 1 base, J lost 2 bases, and 9 bases lay in between. CDR3 size: 15 residues. In DNA form, the CDR3 reads TGTGCCAGTAGTATAGGGGGCAGGGGCAATCAGCCCCAGCATTTT. Protein: CASSIGGRGNQPQHF.

The chain uses TRBV28 and TRBJ2-1; D is possibly TRBD2 (6 bases). V lost 2 bases, J lost 4 bases, and 6 bases lay in between. The CDR3 consists of 13 residues. Per germline, CDR1 MDHEN and CDR2 SYDVKM. The CDR3 spells CASSLAGYNEQFF. The CDR3 DNA reads as TGTGCCAGCAGTTTAGCGGGATACAATGAGCAGTTCTTC.

The V call is TRBV28, the J call TRBJ1-5; 9 bases agree with TRBD1. With 9 bases clipped from V and 6 bases from J, the junction kept 9 bases outside the gene matches. Germline V CDR1 and CDR2: MDHEN, SYDVKM. This CDR3 is built from 14 residues. The CDR3 spells CASKPGQGSQPQHF. In DNA form, the CDR3 reads TGTGCCAGTAAACCGGGACAGGGTTCTCAGCCCCAGCATTTT.

V gene TRBV13 combines with J gene TRBJ2-5; TRBD2 matches at 11 bases. V gave up 5 bases and J gave up 5 bases; unmatched junction bases: 7. CDR3 length equals 15 residues. Per the germline V gene, CDR1 is PRHDT and CDR2 is FYEKMQ (reference sequence). This CDR3 is CASSPLAGGAETQYF. CDR3 DNA: TGTGCCAGCAGCCCCTTAGCGGGAGGGGCCGAGACCCAGTACTTC.

The chain carries TRBV5-1 and TRBJ2-6; D remains ambiguous. This CDR3 has 16 residues. V lost 4 bases and J lost 2, with 13 bases in between. Per germline, CDR1 SGHRS and CDR2 YFSETQ. The CDR3 nucleotides read TGCGCCAGCAGCCCGCCTCGTACGGCTGGGGCCAACGTCCTGACTTTC. This gives the protein CASSPPRTAGANVLTF.

The DNA for the CDR3 is TGTGCCAGCAGTCGTCTCGAGAATAGCAATCAGCCCCAGCATTTT. Amino acid sequence: CASSRLENSNQPQHF. The chain uses TRBV28 and TRBJ1-5; unclear D gene. Germline V gene sequence: CDR1 MDHEN, CDR2 SYDVKM. Between the trimmed V and J ends, which lost 5 bases and 0 bases, there was a span of 11 bases. The CDR3 is made up of 15 amino acids.